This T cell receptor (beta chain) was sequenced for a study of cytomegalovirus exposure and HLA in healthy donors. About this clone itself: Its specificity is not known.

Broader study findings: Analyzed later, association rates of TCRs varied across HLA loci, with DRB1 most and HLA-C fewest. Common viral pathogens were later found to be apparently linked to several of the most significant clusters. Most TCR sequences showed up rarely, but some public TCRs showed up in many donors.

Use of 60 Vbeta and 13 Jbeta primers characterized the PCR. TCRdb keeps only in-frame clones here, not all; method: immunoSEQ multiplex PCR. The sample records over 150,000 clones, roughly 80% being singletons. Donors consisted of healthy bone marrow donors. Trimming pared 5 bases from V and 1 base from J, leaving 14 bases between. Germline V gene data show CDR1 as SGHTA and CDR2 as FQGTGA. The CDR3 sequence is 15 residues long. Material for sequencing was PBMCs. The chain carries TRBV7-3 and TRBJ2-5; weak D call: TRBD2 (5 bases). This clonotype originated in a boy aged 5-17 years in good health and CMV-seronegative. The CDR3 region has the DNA TGTGCCAGCAGCCAGACCGGGCGGGTCCAAGAGACCCAGTACTTC. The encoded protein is CASSQTGRVQETQYF.